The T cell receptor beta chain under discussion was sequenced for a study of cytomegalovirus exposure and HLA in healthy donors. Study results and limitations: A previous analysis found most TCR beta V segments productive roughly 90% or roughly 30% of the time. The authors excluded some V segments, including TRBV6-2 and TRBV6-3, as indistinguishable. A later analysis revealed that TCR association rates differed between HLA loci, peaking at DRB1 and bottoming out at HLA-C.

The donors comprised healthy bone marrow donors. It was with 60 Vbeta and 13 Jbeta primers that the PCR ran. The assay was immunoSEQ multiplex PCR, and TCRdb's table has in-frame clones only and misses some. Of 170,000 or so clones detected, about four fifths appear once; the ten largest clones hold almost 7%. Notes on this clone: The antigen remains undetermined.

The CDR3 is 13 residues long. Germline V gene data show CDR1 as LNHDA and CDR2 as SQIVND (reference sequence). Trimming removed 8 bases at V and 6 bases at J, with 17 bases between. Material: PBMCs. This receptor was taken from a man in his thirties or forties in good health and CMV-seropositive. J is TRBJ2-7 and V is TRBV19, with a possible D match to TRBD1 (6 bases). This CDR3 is CASLGLGASEQYF. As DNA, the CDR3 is TGTGCCAGTTTGGGGTTGGGGGCCAGCGAGCAGTACTTC.